The clone carrying this TCR beta chain was counted between two and nine times. The sample comes from a study of blood T cell repertoires in COVID-19. V lost 5 bases, J lost 5 bases, and 6 bases stayed unmatched. Germline assignment: CDR1 MNHNY and CDR2 SVGAGI (reference sequence). The CDR3 spans 14 residues. Original methodology: Estimation of nucleated cell counts relied on the amplification of reference gene primers. TCRdb keeps only in-frame clones here, not all; method: immunoSEQ multiplex PCR. Clone size and V and J calls were adopted from that table, with D and trimming inferred from the DNA. The data show 46,000 or so clones, approximately 82% seen once.

The clonotype was recovered from a human donor in a cohort sampled during active COVID-19. The sequenced material came from peripheral blood. This rearrangement joins TRBV6-6 to TRBJ1-1; 9 bases are a match to TRBD1. CDR3 amino acids: CASSTQGAGTEAFF. CDR3 DNA sequence: TGTGCCAGCAGTACACAGGGGGCCGGGACTGAAGCTTTCTTT.